A single sample is the source of the 21 T cell receptor beta chains below, sequenced in a study of cytomegalovirus exposure and HLA in healthy donors. PCR primers comprised 60 Vbeta and 13 Jbeta primers. TCRdb's table, derived via immunoSEQ multiplex PCR, lists solely in-frame clones and lacks some. The data contain 75,000 to 100,000 clones, 6% to 9% of them singletons. The source material was PBMCs. These TCRs come from a man in his fifties in good health and CMV-seronegative.

This clone showed up just a few times. A junction end diverges from the germline sequence, so it may reflect a read error. The chain recombines TRBV29-1 with TRBJ1-1, with 8 bases lining up with TRBD1. This CDR3 is built from 11 residues. In germline, CDR1 is SQVTM, CDR2 ANQGSEA. CDR3 DNA sequence: TGCAGCGTTGAAGATGGACAGGGAGTTGGGTTT. It encodes CSVEDGQGVGF.

This clone was seen more than once but under ten times. This chain links TRBV6-4 with TRBJ2-3, with D perhaps matching TRBD2 (6 bases). CDR1 MRHNA and CDR2 SNTAGT come from the germline V gene. V lost 7 bases and J 3 bases, leaving 14 bases between the germline ends. CDR3 size: 14 residues. This CDR3 is CASNSGGDTDTQYF. In DNA, the CDR3 is TGTGCCAGCAATAGCGGTGGGGATACAGATACGCAGTATTTT.

V is TRBV4-1 and J is TRBJ2-7; D gene unclear. The CDR3 spans 14 residues. Trimming pared 0 bases from V and 1 base from J, leaving 7 bases between. Germline CDR1 and CDR2: MGHRA and YSYEKL. Here the CDR3 reads CASSQDPGSYEQYF. In DNA form, the CDR3 reads TGCGCCAGCAGCCAAGATCCCGGGTCCTACGAGCAGTACTTC.

The chain links TRBV9 to TRBJ2-3, with D maybe TRBD1 (5 bases). The CDR3 has 16 amino acids. Trimming pared 4 bases from V and 2 bases from J, leaving 17 bases between. The germline gives CDR1 SGDLS, CDR2 YYNGEE. CDR3 bases: TGTGCCAGCAGCCCCCTTGGGTCCAGGGACACAGATACGCAGTATTTT. Protein product: CASSPLGSRDTDTQYF.

This clone was recorded a few times. This chain uses TRBV7-6 with TRBJ2-1; 13 bases are shared with TRBD2. J was trimmed by 2 bases and V by 5 bases; bases with no gene match: 6. CDR1 and CDR2 from the germline V gene are SGHVS and FNYEAQ. The CDR3 length is 17 residues. The CDR3 bases are TGTGCCAGCAGCCTCCTAGGACTAGCGGGAGCCTACAATGAGCAGTTCTTC. It yields the protein CASSLLGLAGAYNEQFF.

The gene calls are TRBV15 and TRBJ2-7; 8 bases line up with TRBD2. V shed 0 bases and J 0 bases; nucleotides not matched to a gene: 10. This CDR3 has 18 residues. The germline CDR1 and CDR2 sequences are LNHNV and YYDKDF (reference sequence). The CDR3, as DNA: TGTGCCACCAGCAGAGATATATGGCGGGGGGACTCCTCCTACGAGCAGTACTTC. This sequence encodes CATSRDIWRGDSSYEQYF.

The chain uses TRBV10-1 and TRBJ2-4; 7 bases line up with TRBD1. Germline CDR1 and CDR2: WNHNN and SYGVQD (reference sequence). The CDR3 contains 14 residues. Unmatched junction bases numbered 6, after V lost 10 bases and J lost 0 bases. CDR3: CANPDREAKNIQYF. The CDR3 coding sequence is TGCGCCAACCCCGACAGGGAAGCCAAAAACATTCAGTACTTC.

V gene TRBV7-2 combines with J gene TRBJ2-1; 14 positions match TRBD2. Germline CDR1 and CDR2: SGHTA and FQGNSA. The trim removed 3 bases at V and 8 bases at J, leaving 9 bases unmatched. The CDR3 extends over 17 amino acids. DNA for the CDR3: TGTGCCAGCAGCTTCTCCGGGGGACTAGCGGGAGTCTATGAGCAGTTCTTC. This sequence encodes CASSFSGGLAGVYEQFF.

The genes are TRBV6-6 and TRBJ2-7, with 10 bases that match TRBD2. CDR1 and CDR2 from the germline V gene are MNHNY and SVGAGI (reference sequence). V gave up 6 bases and J gave up 1 base; unmatched junction bases: 9. There are 16 residues in the CDR3. CDR3 DNA sequence: TGTGCCAGCAGGATATCTAGCGGGAGTTCGTCCTACGAGCAGTACTTC. The encoded protein is CASRISSGSSSYEQYF.

This clone was seen a few times. The gene calls are TRBV7-8 and TRBJ1-6, with a tentative D call TRBD1 (5 bases). The CDR3 runs to 13 residues. Germline V gene sequence: CDR1 SGHVS, CDR2 FQNEAQ. Trimming removed 7 bases from V and 3 bases from J, with 7 bases in between. CDR3 amino acids: CASTGGYNSPLHF. The CDR3 DNA reads as TGTGCCAGCACCGGGGGCTATAATTCACCCCTCCACTTT.

The rearrangement links TRBV7-9 to TRBJ2-7; 9 bases match TRBD1. The CDR3 sequence is 14 residues long. Germline CDR1 reads SEHNR; CDR2 reads FQNEAQ (reference sequence). The ends lost 4 bases at V and 2 bases at J; junction bases unmatched: 3. The CDR3 DNA reads TGTGCCAGCAGCTCCGGGACAGGGCCCTACGAGCAGTACTTC. This sequence encodes CASSSGTGPYEQYF.

The chain carries TRBV6-5 and TRBJ2-5; a possible D gene is TRBD1 (6 bases). CDR1 MNHEY and CDR2 SVGAGI come from the germline V gene. The CDR3 has 15 amino acids. V lost 0 bases and J 5 bases, leaving 13 bases between the germline ends. The DNA for the CDR3 is TGTGCCAGCAGTTACTCGGGGGCGAACGGGGAGACCCAGTACTTC. This sequence encodes CASSYSGANGETQYF.

A few counts support this clone. The chain uses TRBV5-1 and TRBJ2-2; D remains ambiguous. Germline CDR1 is SGHRS and CDR2 is YFSETQ. The CDR3 sequence is 14 residues long. The V end was cut by 2 bases, the J end by 0 bases, with 5 bases between. CDR3 loop: CASSLITNTGELFF. As DNA, the CDR3 is TGCGCCAGCAGCTTAATTACGAACACCGGGGAGCTGTTTTTT.

V is TRBV28 and J is TRBJ1-4, with D possibly being TRBD1 (6 bases). V was pared by 6 bases and J by 3 bases, with 17 bases between. The CDR3 length is 16 residues. Germline loops: CDR1 MDHEN, CDR2 SYDVKM. The CDR3 sequence: CASSPGGGLANEKLFF. In nucleotides, the CDR3 is TGTGCCAGCAGCCCGGGGGGCGGACTGGCTAATGAAAAACTGTTTTTT.

The V call is TRBV11-1, the J call TRBJ2-7; 7 bases align to TRBD2. With V trimmed by 1 base and J by 4 bases, 7 bases remained unmatched. The CDR3 is 15 amino acids. From germline, CDR1 is SGHAT and CDR2 FQDESV (reference sequence). This CDR3 is CASSLEVGGPYEQYF. In nucleotides, the CDR3 is TGTGCCAGCAGCTTAGAAGTGGGAGGGCCGTACGAGCAGTACTTC.

CDR3 protein: CASGRGAGADTQYF. Here the CDR3 DNA reads TGTGCCAGCGGCCGGGGAGCGGGGGCAGATACGCAGTATTTT. The J gene is TRBJ2-3, the V gene TRBV2; 8 nucleotides line up with TRBD2. CDR1 is SNHLY, CDR2 FYNNEI, per germline. The CDR3 contains 14 residues. Trimming took 8 bases from V and 4 from J; bases not matched to a gene: 8.

A few counts support this clone. The V and J genes are TRBV28 and TRBJ1-4, with 10 bases fitting TRBD1. V was pared by 5 bases and J by 8 bases, with 8 bases of the junction left unmatched. The CDR3 contains 15 residues. CDR1 and CDR2 (germline): MDHEN, SYDVKM. DNA of the CDR3: TGTGCCAGCAGTCCCCCGGGACAGGGGAACGAAAAACTGTTTTTT. Its translation: CASSPPGQGNEKLFF.

This clone appeared a few times. The rearrangement links TRBV5-3 to TRBJ1-5; 7 nucleotides match TRBD1. TRBV5-3 is recorded as an ORF, its role being uncertain. CDR3 size: 14 residues. Losses at the gene ends were 3 bases for V and 5 bases for J; bases not matched to a gene: 5. DNA for the CDR3: TGTGCCAGAAGCTCAGTCCAGGGGGATCAGCCCCAGCATTTT. This translates into CARSSVQGDQPQHF.

The chain employs TRBV11-2 and TRBJ1-2; 8 bases map to TRBD1. CDR3 length: 13 amino acids. CDR1 and CDR2 from the germline V gene are SGHAT and FQNNGV. V lost 3 bases to trimming and J lost 6 bases; unmatched junction nucleotides: 3. As DNA, the CDR3 is TGTGCCAGCAGCTTTCAGGGGGCTGATGGCTACACCTTC. Its translation: CASSFQGADGYTF.

The CDR3 here is CASSPADEQYF. The CDR3 DNA reads as TGTGCCAGCTCACCGGCTGACGAGCAGTACTTC. The J gene is TRBJ2-7, the V gene TRBV18; the D is unclear. V lost 3 bases to trimming and J lost 5 bases, with 5 bases between them. Germline lookup yields CDR1 KGHSH and CDR2 LQKENI. This CDR3 is 11 amino acids long.

The J gene is TRBJ2-7, the V gene TRBV27; D is perhaps TRBD2 (6 bases). Germline values: CDR1 MNHEY, CDR2 SMNVEV (reference sequence). The V and J ends lost 2 bases and 1 base respectively, with 18 bases between them. CDR3 length: 17 residues. The CDR3 DNA reads as TGTGCCAGCAGTTTAACTTCGGTTGCGGGGTTGTCCTACGAGCAGTACTTC. Amino acids: CASSLTSVAGLSYEQYF.